The present T cell receptor (beta chain) was sequenced within a study of cytomegalovirus exposure and HLA in healthy donors. A multiplex PCR was run with 60 Vbeta primers and 13 Jbeta primers. Only in-frame clones appear in the TCRdb table, and some are missing; sequencing was by immunoSEQ multiplex PCR. The sample has some 140,000 clones, 60% to 85% seen once. Study outcomes and limitations: Differences between HLA loci emerged in a later analysis of TCR association rates, with DRB1 most and HLA-C fewest.

On this clone itself: Its antigen is unknown.

The TCR sequence derives from a male donor in good health and CMV-seropositive. The sequenced material came from PBMCs.

The CDR3 protein is CASSSSETGNTGELFF. Here the CDR3 DNA reads TGTGCCAGCAGCTCCTCGGAGACAGGGAACACCGGGGAGCTGTTTTTT. The chain combines TRBV7-2 with TRBJ2-2, with D possibly matching TRBD1 (6 bases). V lost 4 bases, J lost 1 base, and 13 bases lay in between. The CDR3 covers 16 residues. Germline loops: CDR1 SGHTA, CDR2 FQGNSA.